This T cell receptor (beta chain) appears in the sequencing data of a study of beta chain features in type 1 diabetes. Background on the study: Patient and healthy donor groups were alike in age, gender and cell yields.

The CDR3 consists of 18 residues. With 1 base removed from V and 5 bases from J, the gap between germline ends came to 26 bases. Germline V CDR1 and CDR2: GTSNPN, SVGIG (reference sequence). The sequenced template was cDNA made from the entire isolated RNA. Profiled with immunoSEQ multiplex PCR; TCRdb holds only in-frame clones, not every one. This sample yields 550,000 to 850,000 clones, of which under 15% are seen a single time; 0.022% belongs to the top ten. This clone was counted only a few times. Antigen specificity is unknown. Regarding the study as a whole: Reduced insertions and increased deletions marked VDJ junctions in type 1 diabetes patients. All four CD4+ subsets of Type 1 diabetes patients contained TCRB CDR3s that were moderately but significantly shorter.

The clonotype was recovered from a man aged 18 to 29 with type 1 diabetes. The sequencing input was naive CD4+ T cells from blood. The V gene is TRBV30, the J gene TRBJ2-5, with a possible D match to TRBD2 (7 bases). The CDR3 protein is CAWSGPPLIGGPRETQYF. The CDR3 region has the DNA TGTGCCTGGAGTGGCCCTCCCCTAATCGGGGGGCCGCGTGAGACCCAGTACTTC. Full variable domain (rest looked up from reference TRBV30 and TRBJ2-5): SQTIHQWPATLVQPVGSPLSLECTVEGTSNPNLYWYRQAAGRGLQLLFYSVGIGQISSEVPQNLSASRPQDRQFILSSKKLLLSDSGFYLCAWSGPPLIGGPRETQYFGPGTRLLVL.